Below are 22 T cell receptor beta chains sequenced from a single sample in a study of cytomegalovirus exposure and HLA in healthy donors (dated by TCRdb to about 2017). The library was built by means of the immunoSEQ multiplex PCR assay. The multiplex PCR relied on a mix of 60 forward primers for TCR Vbeta segments and 13 reverse primers for TCR Jbeta segments. In TCRdb, the immuneACCESS table is reduced to in-frame sequences with V and J assigned. These tables do not hold every clone; where another copy was compared, an unresolved V gene accounts for under half, and the others remain unexplained. The sample table holds some 140,000 clones, of which 80% were seen once. In total, the top ten clones hold approximately 1.2% of the sample. Source material: PBMCs. Source of these receptors: a male donor in good health and CMV-seropositive.

J is TRBJ1-1 and V is TRBV7-9; D unresolved. Between the trimmed V and J ends, which lost 1 base and 7 bases, there was a span of 7 bases. The CDR3 loop spans 12 amino acids. The germline V gene has CDR1 SEHNR and CDR2 FQNEAQ (reference sequence). This chain's CDR3 is CASSLGVIEAFF. The CDR3, as DNA: TGTGCCAGCAGCTTAGGAGTTATTGAAGCTTTCTTT. The whole variable domain, remainder taken from reference TRBV7-9 and TRBJ1-1, is DTGVSQNPRHKITKRGQNVTFRCDPISEHNRLYWYRQTLGQGPEFLTYFQNEAQLEKSRLLSDRFSAERPKGSFSTLEIQRTEQGDSAMYLCASSLGVIEAFFGQGTRLTVV.

The DNA of the CDR3 is TGCGCCAGCAGTCACCCTACCCGAGGACAGCCGAACACTGAAGCTTTCTTT. The encoded protein is CASSHPTRGQPNTEAFF. This chain connects TRBV23-1 to TRBJ1-1; TRBD1 is a possible D gene (6 bases). TRBV23-1 is filed as an ORF, its function uncertain. V lost 3 bases and J lost 1, with 18 bases in between. This CDR3 is built from 17 residues.

The genes are TRBV7-2 and TRBJ2-5; 8 nucleotides match TRBD1. V was pared by 5 bases and J by 2 bases, with 10 bases of the junction left unmatched. Germline assignment: CDR1 SGHTA and CDR2 FQGNSA. This CDR3 comprises 16 residues. CDR3 nucleotides: TGTGCCAGCAGCCTTAGTAGGGGGACAGGACAAGAGACCCAGTACTTC. Its translation is CASSLSRGTGQETQYF.

This sequence joins TRBV5-4 and TRBJ1-1; the D is unclear. V shed 1 base and J shed 5 bases, with 12 bases lying between them. Per germline, CDR1 SGHNT and CDR2 YYREEE (reference sequence). This CDR3 region has 14 residues. The CDR3 region has the DNA TGTGCCAGCAGCTTGTTATACAGTGAGACTGAAGCTTTCTTT. Amino acids: CASSLLYSETEAFF.

A single count supports this clone. This chain links TRBV7-8 with TRBJ2-7; 9 nucleotides line up with TRBD2. The CDR3 totals 18 residues. V gave up 5 bases and J gave up 0 bases; unmatched junction bases: 14. The germline CDR1 and CDR2 sequences are SGHVS and FQNEAQ. CDR3: CASSPTRGRGGPSYEQYF. The CDR3 bases are TGTGCCAGCAGCCCGACTCGGGGGCGGGGGGGCCCCTCCTACGAGCAGTACTTC.

This clone was picked up a small number of times. The rearrangement joins TRBV7-6 to TRBJ2-1; 12 positions match TRBD2. V shed 5 bases and J 6 bases; nucleotides not matched to a gene: 2. Germline lookup yields CDR1 SGHVS and CDR2 FNYEAQ. There are 14 residues in the CDR3. The CDR3 DNA reads TGTGCCAGCAGCCCTAGCGGGGGGGTCAATGAGCAGTTCTTC. Translated, it gives CASSPSGGVNEQFF. The full variable domain, completed using reference TRBV7-6 and TRBJ2-1, is GAGVSQSPRYKVTKRGQDVALRCDPISGHVSLYWYRQALGQGPEFLTYFNYEAQQDKSGLPNDRFSAERPEGSISTLTIQRTEQRDSAMYRCASSPSGGVNEQFFGPGTRLTVL.

The chain links TRBV6-5 to TRBJ2-7; D possibly corresponds to TRBD1 (6 bases). This CDR3 has 13 amino acids. The V end lost 6 bases, the J end lost 4 bases, and 13 bases lay between the germline ends. Per germline, CDR1 MNHEY and CDR2 SVGAGI. In DNA form, the CDR3 reads TGTGCCAGCAGAAGAACAGGGTTTTACGAGCAGTACTTC. Protein sequence: CASRRTGFYEQYF.

The CDR3 loop is CASSFGTGGYEQYF. As DNA, the CDR3 is TGTGCCAGCAGCTTCGGGACAGGGGGCTACGAGCAGTACTTC. This sequence joins TRBV7-9 and TRBJ2-7; 11 nucleotides agree with TRBD1. Germline lookup yields CDR1 SEHNR and CDR2 FQNEAQ (reference sequence). The CDR3 consists of 14 residues. With V trimmed by 3 bases and J by 3 bases, 1 base remained unmatched.

The chain uses TRBV9 and TRBJ1-1; the D is unclear. CDR3 length: 15 residues. Germline V gene sequence: CDR1 SGDLS, CDR2 YYNGEE. Trimming removed 4 bases from V and 3 bases from J, with 16 bases in between. The DNA of the CDR3 is TGTGCCAGCAGCCCCGAAGGAGACGGGTACACTGAAGCTTTCTTT. Its translation: CASSPEGDGYTEAFF. The complete variable domain, with remaining parts taken from reference TRBV9 and TRBJ1-1, reads DSGVTQTPKHLITATGQRVTLRCSPRSGDLSVYWYQQSLDQGLQFLIQYYNGEERAKGNILERFSAQQFPDLHSELNLSSLELGDSALYFCASSPEGDGYTEAFFGQGTRLTVV.

This clone showed up just a few times. Other nucleotide sequences in the sample specify the same CDR3. The chain joins TRBV2 to TRBJ1-4, with 7 bases aligning to TRBD1. Germline-derived CDR1 and CDR2 are SNHLY and FYNNEI. The J segment lost 4 bases and the V segment lost 6 bases, leaving 8 bases of the junction unmatched. The CDR3 totals 15 residues. CDR3 amino acids: CASRAEQGGNEKLFF. CDR3 bases: TGTGCCAGCAGGGCTGAGCAGGGGGGTAATGAAAAACTGTTTTTT.

This chain uses TRBV27 with TRBJ2-3; D possibly corresponds to TRBD1 (6 bases). V gave up 1 base and J gave up 6 bases, with 17 bases separating them. There are 16 residues in the CDR3. The V gene's germline CDR1 is MNHEY and CDR2 SMNVEV (reference sequence). For the CDR3, the DNA is TGTGCCAGCAGTTTATTAACAGGGATGGCTAGGGATACGCAGTATTTT. Translating gives CASSLLTGMARDTQYF.

The rearrangement uses TRBV7-9 and TRBJ2-3; TRBD2 matches at 10 bases. Germline V gene sequence: CDR1 SEHNR, CDR2 FQNEAQ (reference sequence). After removal of 3 bases from V and 3 bases from J, the junction contained 12 bases not matched to a gene. The CDR3 covers 18 residues. The CDR3 nucleotides read TGTGCCAGCAGCTTGGCGATAGCGGGGGGTATAGATACAGATACGCAGTATTTT. This encodes CASSLAIAGGIDTDTQYF.

This clone has more than one count but fewer than ten. The chain recombines TRBV29-1 with TRBJ1-5, with D perhaps matching TRBD1 (6 bases). This CDR3 has 13 amino acids. Germline CDR1 and CDR2: SQVTM and ANQGSEA. Trimming pared 4 bases from V and 0 bases from J, leaving 7 bases between. CDR3 loop: CSVAGASNQPQHF. Here the CDR3 DNA reads TGCAGCGTTGCAGGGGCTAGCAATCAGCCCCAGCATTTT. The variable domain in full, with the rest retrieved from reference TRBV29-1 and TRBJ1-5, is SAVISQKPSRDICQRGTSLTIQCQVDSQVTMMFWYRQQPGQSLTLIATANQGSEATYESGFVIDKFPISRPNLTFSTLTVSNMSPEDSSIYLCSVAGASNQPQHFGDGTRLSIL.

The chain recombines TRBV7-3 with TRBJ2-3; a weak D match, TRBD1 (5 bases). Germline-derived CDR1 and CDR2 are SGHTA and FQGTGA. Trimming left V 5 bases short and J 2 bases short, with 14 bases between. The CDR3 has 15 residues. CDR3 DNA: TGTGCCAGCAGCCAGATCACAGGACACACAGATACGCAGTATTTT. Translating gives CASSQITGHTDTQYF.

A single count supports this clone. The rearrangement uses TRBV5-5 and TRBJ1-2; D call uncertain. Trimming removed 1 base from V and 3 bases from J, with 7 bases in between. Germline lookup yields CDR1 SGHKS and CDR2 YYEKEE (reference sequence). The CDR3 loop spans 13 amino acids. The CDR3 DNA follows: TGTGCCAGCAGCTTGCTGGGCGACTATGGCTACACCTTC. Protein: CASSLLGDYGYTF.

The chain links TRBV29-1 to TRBJ2-3; D unresolved. Germline CDR1 is SQVTM and CDR2 is ANQGSEA. Trimming left V 8 bases short and J 3 bases short, with 15 bases between. This CDR3 region has 13 residues. CDR3 bases: TGCAGCACCCGGGTCATTCTAACAGATACGCAGTATTTT. The encoded protein is CSTRVILTDTQYF.

The chain couples TRBV7-6 to TRBJ2-5, with D maybe TRBD2 (6 bases). V was clipped by 5 bases and J by 4 bases, with 17 bases between them. This CDR3 is built from 15 residues. Germline V gene data show CDR1 as SGHVS and CDR2 as FNYEAQ. CDR3 DNA sequence: TGTGCCAGCAGCAGTCATACTTGGAGGGGAGAGACCCAGTACTTC. It specifies CASSSHTWRGETQYF.

This clone occurred a few times. For the CDR3, the DNA is TGTGCCAGCAGCTCGGACAGGGCGGGTGGCTACACCTTC. It encodes CASSSDRAGGYTF. The chain uses TRBV5-7 and TRBJ1-2, with 8 bases that match TRBD1. TRBV5-7 is an open reading frame, and its role is uncertain. Trimming at V came to 3 bases and at J to 7 bases, leaving 5 bases not matched to a gene. The CDR3 extends over 13 amino acids.

The V gene is TRBV6-1, the J gene TRBJ2-7; tentatively, D is TRBD2 (5 bases). Trimming stripped 3 bases from V and 5 bases from J, with 17 bases between. CDR1 and CDR2 from the germline V gene are MNHNS and SASEGT. The CDR3 extends over 15 amino acids. CDR3 region: CASSDTILTTNEQYF. DNA of the CDR3: TGTGCCAGCAGTGATACAATTCTGACTACGAACGAGCAGTACTTC.

V usage is TRBV5-1 and J usage is TRBJ2-7; D gene unclear. The ends were cut back, 0 bases at V and 1 base at J, with 8 bases in the middle. This CDR3 comprises 14 residues. Per the germline V gene, CDR1 is SGHRS and CDR2 is YFSETQ. CDR3 protein: CASSLAQFSYEQYF. CDR3 DNA: TGCGCCAGCAGCTTGGCACAGTTTTCCTACGAGCAGTACTTC. Complete variable domain (other parts from reference TRBV5-1 and TRBJ2-7): KAGVTQTPRYLIKTRGQQVTLSCSPISGHRSVSWYQQTPGQGLQFLFEYFSETQRNKGNFPGRFSGRQFSNSRSEMNVSTLELGDSALYLCASSLAQFSYEQYFGPGTRLTVT.

A remark on this clone: A read error may account for a junction end that differs from germline. The V call is TRBV5-6, the J call TRBJ1-4, with D perhaps TRBD1 (5 bases). Germline CDR1 SGHDT, CDR2 YYEEEE. The CDR3 sequence is 14 residues long. The CDR3 DNA is TGTGCCAGCAGCTATCAGGGATTTAGTGAAGAACTGTTTTTT. It is translated as CASSYQGFSEELFF.

The J gene is TRBJ2-7, the V gene TRBV9, with 8 nucleotides matching TRBD2. After removal of 4 bases from V and 6 bases from J, the junction contained 9 bases not matched to a gene. CDR1 is SGDLS and CDR2 is YYNGEE in the germline V gene. This CDR3 comprises 14 residues. The CDR3 bases are TGTGCCAGCAGCCAAGGACTAGCAACCTTCGAGCAGTACTTC. This encodes CASSQGLATFEQYF. The full variable domain, completed using reference TRBV9 and TRBJ2-7, is DSGVTQTPKHLITATGQRVTLRCSPRSGDLSVYWYQQSLDQGLQFLIQYYNGEERAKGNILERFSAQQFPDLHSELNLSSLELGDSALYFCASSQGLATFEQYFGPGTRLTVT.